This entry lists 12 T cell receptor beta chains sequenced from one sample in a study of cytomegalovirus exposure and HLA in healthy donors. Vbeta (60) and Jbeta (13) primers were used in the PCR. Using immunoSEQ multiplex PCR, the repertoire was profiled, and TCRdb retains in-frame clones only, with some absent. This sample has 100,000 or so clones; 62% occur once, and the top ten carry 5% to 6.5%. The sequenced sample was PBMCs. The receptors originated from a woman aged 25-40 years in good health and CMV-seropositive.

V is TRBV19 and J is TRBJ1-1; 8 nucleotides match TRBD1. The CDR3 length is 12 residues. Germline V CDR1 and CDR2: LNHDA, SQIVND (reference sequence). Losses at the gene ends were 6 bases for V and 7 bases for J; bases not matched to a gene: 4. The CDR3 is CASSPGGIEAFF. The DNA of the CDR3 is TGTGCCAGTAGCCCAGGGGGCATTGAAGCTTTCTTT.

This clone appeared once. This sequence joins TRBV5-4 and TRBJ2-7; possibly TRBD2 for D (7 bases). The germline CDR1 and CDR2 sequences are SGHNT and YYREEE (reference sequence). Trimming left V 3 bases short and J 5 bases short, with 12 bases between. The length of the CDR3 is 13 residues. For the CDR3, the DNA is TGTGCCAGCAGCTCCAGGGGAGGGGACGAGCAGTACTTC. Translating gives CASSSRGGDEQYF.

The chain recombines TRBV28 with TRBJ1-4; D may be TRBD1 (5 bases). The germline V gene encodes CDR1 MDHEN and CDR2 SYDVKM. V was trimmed by 8 bases and J by 5 bases, leaving 18 bases between them. The CDR3 length is 15 residues. The CDR3 DNA reads TGTGCCAGCGTCTCTCAAGGGCAGGGAAATGAAAAACTGTTTTTT. The encoded protein is CASVSQGQGNEKLFF.

The chain is built from TRBV10-1 and TRBJ1-3, with TRBD1 matching 8 bases. The CDR3 sequence is 19 residues long. Germline CDR1 and CDR2: WNHNN and SYGVQD (reference sequence). V was clipped by 0 bases and J by 0 bases; unmatched bases: 10. The CDR3: CASSESSVGQGGSGNTIYF. In nucleotides, the CDR3 is TGCGCCAGCAGTGAGTCTAGCGTAGGACAGGGAGGCTCTGGAAACACCATATATTTT.

This clone occurred a few times. The V call is TRBV13, the J call TRBJ1-1; D is perhaps TRBD1 (5 bases). CDR3 length equals 13 residues. The germline V and J ends were trimmed by 5 bases and 2 bases, with 9 bases remaining between them. Germline CDR1 reads PRHDT; CDR2 reads FYEKMQ (reference sequence). As DNA, the CDR3 is TGTGCCAGCAGCCACAGGCTAAACACTGAAGCTTTCTTT. Amino acids: CASSHRLNTEAFF. Complete variable domain (other parts from reference TRBV13 and TRBJ1-1): AAGVIQSPRHLIKEKRETATLKCYPIPRHDTVYWYQQGPGQDPQFLISFYEKMQSDKGSIPDRFSAQQFSDYHSELNMSSLELGDSALYFCASSHRLNTEAFFGQGTRLTVV.

For this clone: In the same sample, other DNA sequences code for this CDR3. This sequence joins TRBV2 and TRBJ1-1, with TRBD1 identical over 7 bases. Germline V lookup: CDR1 SNHLY, CDR2 FYNNEI. This CDR3 comprises 14 residues. V dropped 5 bases and J dropped 1; count of bases not matched to a gene: 4. CDR3: CASSIQGPNTEAFF. CDR3 in DNA: TGTGCCAGCAGTATACAGGGGCCGAACACTGAAGCTTTCTTT. The full variable domain, with the rest looked up from reference TRBV2 and TRBJ1-1, is EPEVTQTPSHQVTQMGQEVILRCVPISNHLYFYWYRQILGQKVEFLVSFYNNEISEKSEIFDDQFSVERPDGSNFTLKIRSTKLEDSAMYFCASSIQGPNTEAFFGQGTRLTVV.

Here the CDR3 reads CASSQLGTGVSEQFF. The CDR3 coding sequence is TGTGCCAGCAGCCAACTAGGGACTGGCGTATCAGAGCAGTTCTTC. This chain links TRBV14 with TRBJ2-1, with D tentatively TRBD2 (6 bases). CDR1 and CDR2 from the germline V gene are SGHDN and FVKESK. V was cut by 2 bases and J by 10 bases, with 18 bases left in between. There are 15 residues in the CDR3.

This chain links TRBV19 with TRBJ2-5; 13 positions agree with TRBD2. The CDR3 is 20 residues long. V lost 6 bases and J lost 2; bases outside the gene matches: 18. CDR1 and CDR2 (germline): LNHDA, SQIVND (reference sequence). The CDR3 loop reads CASSKRGGLAGVSQQETQYF. CDR3 sequence (DNA): TGTGCCAGTAGCAAACGGGGCGGACTAGCGGGGGTGAGTCAGCAAGAGACCCAGTACTTC.

The chain uses TRBV19 and TRBJ1-2, with a possible D match to TRBD1 (6 bases). Germline assignment: CDR1 LNHDA and CDR2 SQIVND (reference sequence). This CDR3 spans 14 amino acids. Trimming pared 2 bases from V and 8 bases from J, leaving 15 bases between. CDR3 bases: TGTGCCAGTAGTATACAGGGGCGGTCGGAGGGCTACACCTTC. Protein sequence: CASSIQGRSEGYTF.

This clone was recorded a few times. The V gene is TRBV4-1, the J gene TRBJ1-2, with D maybe TRBD1 (6 bases). CDR1 is MGHRA, CDR2 YSYEKL, per germline. Trimming took 0 bases from V and 4 from J, leaving 15 bases between them. The CDR3 loop spans 16 amino acids. CDR3 sequence reads: CASSQDPTGGFYGYTF. The CDR3 DNA is TGCGCCAGCAGCCAAGATCCGACAGGCGGGTTCTATGGCTACACCTTC.

J is TRBJ1-4 and V is TRBV7-9, with a tentative D call TRBD1 (6 bases). V lost 1 base, J lost 7 bases, and 16 bases lay in between. The CDR3 is 16 residues long. CDR1 is SEHNR, CDR2 FQNEAQ, per germline (reference sequence). For the CDR3, the DNA is TGTGCCAGCAGCTTAGGGCCGGGCAGGGGCGGTGAAAAACTGTTTTTT. It yields the protein CASSLGPGRGGEKLFF.

The CDR3 bases are TGTGCCAGTAGTAAAGCGAACTCTGGAAACACCATATATTTT. Translation: CASSKANSGNTIYF. The chain is built from TRBV19 and TRBJ1-3; D gene ambiguous. Looked up from germline, CDR1 is LNHDA and CDR2 is SQIVND (reference sequence). CDR3 size: 14 residues. Trimming removed 4 bases at V and 0 bases at J, with 7 bases between.